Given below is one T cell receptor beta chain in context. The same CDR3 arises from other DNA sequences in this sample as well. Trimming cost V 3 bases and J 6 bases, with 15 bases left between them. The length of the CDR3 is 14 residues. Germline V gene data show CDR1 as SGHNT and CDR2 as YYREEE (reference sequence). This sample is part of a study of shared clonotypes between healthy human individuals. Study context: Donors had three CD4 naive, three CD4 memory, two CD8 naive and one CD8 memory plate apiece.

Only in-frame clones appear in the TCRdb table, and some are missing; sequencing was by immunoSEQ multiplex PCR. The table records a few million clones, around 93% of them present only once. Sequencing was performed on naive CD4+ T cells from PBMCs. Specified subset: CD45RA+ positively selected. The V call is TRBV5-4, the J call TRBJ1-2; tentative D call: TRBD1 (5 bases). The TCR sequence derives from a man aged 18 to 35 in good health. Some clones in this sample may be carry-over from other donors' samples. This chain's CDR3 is CASSWGQKVNGYTF. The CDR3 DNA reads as TGTGCCAGCAGCTGGGGCCAGAAGGTTAATGGCTACACCTTC.